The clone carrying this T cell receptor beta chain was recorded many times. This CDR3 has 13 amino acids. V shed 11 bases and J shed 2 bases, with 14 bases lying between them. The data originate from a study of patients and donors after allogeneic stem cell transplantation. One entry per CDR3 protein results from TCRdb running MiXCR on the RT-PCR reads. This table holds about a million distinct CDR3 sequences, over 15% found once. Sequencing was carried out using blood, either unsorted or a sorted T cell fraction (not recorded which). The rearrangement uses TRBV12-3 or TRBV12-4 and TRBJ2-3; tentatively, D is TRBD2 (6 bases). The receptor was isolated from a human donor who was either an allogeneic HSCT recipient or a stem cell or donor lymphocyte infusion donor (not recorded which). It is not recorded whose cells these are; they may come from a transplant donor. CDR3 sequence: CASSAGPTDTQYF. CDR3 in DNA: TGTGCCTCCAGTGCGGGGCCCACAGATACGCAGTATTTT.